The 20 T cell receptor beta chains in this list originate from one sample, sequenced in a study of T cell changes during pregnancy in multiple sclerosis. Assay: immunoSEQ multiplex PCR; the TCRdb copy retains only in-frame clones and omits some. The sample holds 35,000 to 55,000 clones, 85% to 95% seen once. Sequenced here: CD8+ T cells from peripheral blood mononuclear cells, sampled after pregnancy. The source of these receptors is a female donor with multiple sclerosis, enrolled in a pregnancy study.

This clone was detected once. This chain links TRBV5-4 with TRBJ1-2; no firm D call. V was shortened by 4 bases and J by 4 bases, with 17 bases between the two germline ends. This CDR3 comprises 15 residues. Germline V gives CDR1 SGHNT, CDR2 YYREEE (reference sequence). The CDR3: CASSEGNQVAYGYTF. The CDR3 region has the DNA TGTGCCAGCAGCGAAGGTAATCAGGTGGCCTATGGCTACACCTTC.

This clone occurred once. The V gene is TRBV27, the J gene TRBJ2-1, with 12 bases lining up with TRBD2. This CDR3 spans 12 amino acids. CDR1 MNHEY and CDR2 SMNVEV come from the germline V gene (reference sequence). V trimming: 6 bases; J trimming: 13 bases; junction bases outside the gene matches: 4. This CDR3 is CASSVTSGRQFF. Written as DNA, the CDR3 is TGTGCCAGCAGCGTGACTAGCGGGAGACAGTTCTTC.

This clone was seen a single time. The chain carries TRBV21-1 and TRBJ1-2. TRBV21-1 is marked as a pseudogene. The CDR3 is 15 residues long. The CDR3 loop reads CASSSSAKSNYGYTF. The CDR3 nucleotides read TGTGCCAGCAGCTCTTCTGCTAAATCTAACTATGGCTACACCTTC.

This clone was seen only once. The chain is built from TRBV27 and TRBJ1-5, with D possibly matching TRBD1 (5 bases). Trimming took off 6 bases at V and 4 bases at J, with 19 bases between the two ends. This CDR3 spans 16 amino acids. Germline V gives CDR1 MNHEY, CDR2 SMNVEV (reference sequence). The CDR3 DNA is TGTGCCAGCAGCCCCCTCGGGGGGGATGGGAATCAGCCCCAGCATTTT. This translates into CASSPLGGDGNQPQHF.

J is TRBJ2-7 and V is TRBV16; D is ambiguous. Per germline, CDR1 KGHSY and CDR2 FQNENV. The CDR3 runs 13 residues. V dropped 0 bases and J dropped 3 bases, with 6 bases sitting between them. CDR3 in DNA: TGTGCCAGCAGCCAATCCAGGAACTACGAGCAGTACTTC. This encodes CASSQSRNYEQYF.

The sample holds one count of this clone. The V gene is TRBV25-1, the J gene TRBJ2-2; D might be TRBD1 (5 bases). The germline gives CDR1 MGHDK, CDR2 SYGVNS. Trimming cost V 4 bases and J 1 base, with 13 bases left between them. The CDR3 loop spans 16 amino acids. CDR3 coding DNA: TGTGCCAGCAGTGCCCCGCTGACAGTGAACACCGGGGAGCTGTTTTTT. Its protein is CASSAPLTVNTGELFF. The full variable domain, completed using reference TRBV25-1 and TRBJ2-2, is EADIYQTPRYLVIGTGKKITLECSQTMGHDKMYWYQQDPGMELHLIHYSYGVNSTEKGDLSSESTVSRIRTEHFPLTLESARPSHTSQYLCASSAPLTVNTGELFFGEGSRLTVL.

This rearrangement joins TRBV27 to TRBJ2-6, with TRBD2 identical over 7 bases. The V gene's germline CDR1 is MNHEY and CDR2 SMNVEV (reference sequence). J was trimmed by 2 bases and V by 5 bases; bases with no gene match: 3. The CDR3 runs 15 residues. The CDR3 region is CASSPLAAGANVLTF. CDR3 sequence (DNA): TGTGCCAGCAGTCCCCTAGCGGCTGGGGCCAACGTCCTGACTTTC.

This clone was counted once. The CDR3 reads CASSDGLAKNIQYF. CDR3 DNA: TGTGCCAGCAGCGACGGACTAGCCAAAAACATTCAGTACTTC. V usage is TRBV5-4 and J usage is TRBJ2-4; a weak D match, TRBD2 (5 bases). CDR1 SGHNT and CDR2 YYREEE come from the germline V gene (reference sequence). Trimming left V 4 bases short and J 0 bases short, with 8 bases between. This CDR3 is built from 14 residues. The whole variable domain, remainder taken from reference TRBV5-4 and TRBJ2-4, is ETGVTQSPTHLIKTRGQQVTLRCSSQSGHNTVSWYQQALGQGPQFIFQYYREEENGRGNFPPRFSGLQFPNYSSELNVNALELDDSALYLCASSDGLAKNIQYFGAGTRLSVL.

The chain combines TRBV30 with TRBJ2-7; TRBD1 aligns across 8 bases. CDR3 length: 14 residues. V shed 2 bases, J shed 6 bases, and the junction held 9 bases outside the gene matches. Per the germline V gene, CDR1 is GTSNPN and CDR2 is SVGIG (reference sequence). The CDR3 nucleotides are TGTGCCTGGAGTCCCCCGCAGGGGGCAGGCGAGCAGTACTTC. Protein: CAWSPPQGAGEQYF.

This chain links TRBV25-1 with TRBJ2-2; possibly TRBD2 for D (6 bases). CDR1 MGHDK and CDR2 SYGVNS come from the germline V gene. Trimming removed 2 bases at V and 3 bases at J, with 10 bases between. The length of the CDR3 is 15 residues. The CDR3 DNA reads as TGTGCCAGCAGTGAAGGGGAGCGGGACACCGGGGAGCTGTTTTTT. The encoded protein is CASSEGERDTGELFF.

The CDR3 sequence is CASRLRNEQFF. As DNA, the CDR3 is TGTGCCAGTAGACTACGGAATGAGCAGTTCTTC. The chain has TRBV19 and TRBJ2-1; D gene ambiguous. The V end lost 6 bases, the J end lost 7 bases, and 7 bases lay between the germline ends. CDR3 length: 11 residues. Germline lookup yields CDR1 LNHDA and CDR2 SQIVND (reference sequence).

This rearrangement joins TRBV30 to TRBJ2-7; 9 bases agree with TRBD2. The CDR3 has 15 amino acids. The V segment lost 2 bases and the J segment 0 bases; nucleotides outside the gene matches: 5. Per the germline V gene, CDR1 is GTSNPN and CDR2 is SVGIG (reference sequence). The CDR3 protein is CAWSPLAGSSYEQYF. DNA of the CDR3: TGTGCCTGGAGTCCGCTAGCGGGGAGCTCCTACGAGCAGTACTTC. Variable domain in full (rest from reference TRBV30 and TRBJ2-7): SQTIHQWPATLVQPVGSPLSLECTVEGTSNPNLYWYRQAAGRGLQLLFYSVGIGQISSEVPQNLSASRPQDRQFILSSKKLLLSDSGFYLCAWSPLAGSSYEQYFGPGTRLTVT.

This sequence joins TRBV19 and TRBJ2-7; D gene ambiguous. CDR1 and CDR2 from the germline V gene are LNHDA and SQIVND (reference sequence). The V end lost 2 bases, the J end lost 4 bases, and 12 bases lay between the germline ends. CDR3 size: 14 residues. CDR3 DNA sequence: TGTGCCAGTAGTATAAGTATTGCAGATTACGAGCAGTACTTC. Translated, it gives CASSISIADYEQYF. Full variable domain (remainder filled in from reference TRBV19 and TRBJ2-7): DGGITQSPKYLFRKEGQNVTLSCEQNLNHDAMYWYRQDPGQGLRLIYYSQIVNDFQKGDIAEGYSVSREKKESFPLTVTSAQKNPTAFYLCASSISIADYEQYFGPGTRLTVT.

This rearrangement joins TRBV6-6 to TRBJ1-1; D gene unclear. CDR1 and CDR2 (germline): MNHNY, SVGAGI (reference sequence). V was cut by 10 bases and J by 5 bases, with 17 bases left in between. This CDR3 region has 13 residues. The CDR3 region is CATSTQLGTEAFF. The CDR3 nucleotides read TGTGCCACCTCGACTCAACTAGGGACTGAAGCTTTCTTT.

The chain carries TRBV7-8 and TRBJ1-1; 8 bases line up with TRBD1. CDR1 is SGHVS and CDR2 is FQNEAQ in the germline V gene. The CDR3 covers 15 residues. The trim removed 0 bases at V and 2 bases at J, leaving 2 bases unmatched. CDR3 coding DNA: TGTGCCAGCAGCTTAGCGGGACAGGTTAACACTGAAGCTTTCTTT. This gives the protein CASSLAGQVNTEAFF.

V is TRBV7-9 and J is TRBJ1-1; possibly TRBD1 for D (6 bases). The CDR3 totals 15 residues. V was pared by 10 bases and J by 5 bases, with 23 bases between. Germline values: CDR1 SEHNR, CDR2 FQNEAQ (reference sequence). CDR3 loop: CATSQLQGRVTEAFF. Here the CDR3 DNA reads TGTGCCACCTCCCAATTACAGGGAAGGGTAACTGAAGCTTTCTTT.

The V and J genes are TRBV11-3 and TRBJ2-7, with D perhaps matching TRBD1 (5 bases). Germline V gene data show CDR1 as SGHNT and CDR2 as YENEEA. The CDR3 contains 14 residues. V dropped 4 bases and J dropped 9 bases, with 19 bases sitting between them. The chain's CDR3 is CASSSQQDDVGQYF. CDR3 DNA sequence: TGTGCCAGCAGCTCGCAACAGGACGATGTCGGGCAGTACTTC.

The chain links TRBV18 to TRBJ1-4; 10 nucleotides match TRBD1. The V gene end was trimmed by 4 bases and the J gene end by 6 bases; junction bases not matched to a gene: 11. This CDR3 has 17 residues. Germline loops: CDR1 KGHSH, CDR2 LQKENI. The CDR3 coding sequence is TGTGCCAGCTCACGCGTCCCGGGACAGGGGCGGGATGAAAAACTGTTTTTT. This gives the protein CASSRVPGQGRDEKLFF.

The chain recombines TRBV5-1 with TRBJ2-2; possible D gene TRBD1, 5 bases. Looked up from germline, CDR1 is SGHRS and CDR2 is YFSETQ. Trimming cost V 0 bases and J 1 base, with 10 bases left between them. The CDR3 consists of 16 residues. CDR3 amino acids: CASSLEAGLNTGELFF. DNA of the CDR3: TGCGCCAGCAGCTTGGAGGCAGGGCTGAACACCGGGGAGCTGTTTTTT.

V usage is TRBV5-1 and J usage is TRBJ2-1; TRBD2 aligns across 12 bases. Germline CDR1 and CDR2: SGHRS and YFSETQ. There are 16 residues in the CDR3. The ends lost 2 bases at V and 4 bases at J; junction bases unmatched: 4. CDR3 region: CASSFAGTSGYNEQFF. As DNA, the CDR3 is TGCGCCAGCAGCTTCGCTGGGACTAGCGGGTACAATGAGCAGTTCTTC.